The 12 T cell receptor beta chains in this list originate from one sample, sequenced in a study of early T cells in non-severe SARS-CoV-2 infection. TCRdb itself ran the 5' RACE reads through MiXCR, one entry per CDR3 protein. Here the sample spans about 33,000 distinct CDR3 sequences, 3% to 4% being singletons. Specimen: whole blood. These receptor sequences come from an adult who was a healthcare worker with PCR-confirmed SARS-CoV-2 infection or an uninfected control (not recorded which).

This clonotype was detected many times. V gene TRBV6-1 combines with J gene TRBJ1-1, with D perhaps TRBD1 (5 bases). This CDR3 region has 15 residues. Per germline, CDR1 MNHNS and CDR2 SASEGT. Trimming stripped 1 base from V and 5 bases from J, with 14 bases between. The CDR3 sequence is CASSEGAGRDTEAFF. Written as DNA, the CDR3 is TGTGCCAGCAGTGAAGGGGCAGGGAGGGATACTGAAGCTTTCTTT.

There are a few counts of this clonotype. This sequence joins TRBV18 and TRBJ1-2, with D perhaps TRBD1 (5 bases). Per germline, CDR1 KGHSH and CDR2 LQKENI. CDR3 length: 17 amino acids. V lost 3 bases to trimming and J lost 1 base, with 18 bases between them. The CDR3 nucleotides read TGTGCCAGCTCACCCGTGGCAGGGAGCGAACTTAACTATGGCTACACCTTC. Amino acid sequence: CASSPVAGSELNYGYTF.

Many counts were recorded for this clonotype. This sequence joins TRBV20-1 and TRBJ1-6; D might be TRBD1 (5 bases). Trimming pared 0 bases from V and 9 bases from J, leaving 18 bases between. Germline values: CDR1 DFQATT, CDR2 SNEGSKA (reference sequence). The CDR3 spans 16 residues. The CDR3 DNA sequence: TGCAGTGCTAGAGATCTCAGTATGCAGGGAGGTTCACCCCTCCACTTT. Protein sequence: CSARDLSMQGGSPLHF.

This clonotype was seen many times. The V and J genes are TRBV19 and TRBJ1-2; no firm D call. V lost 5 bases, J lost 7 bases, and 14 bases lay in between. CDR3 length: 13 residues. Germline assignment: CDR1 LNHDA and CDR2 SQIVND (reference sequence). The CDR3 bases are TGTGCCAGTAGTCCCGGGCCCAACCCTGGCTACACCTTC. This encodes CASSPGPNPGYTF. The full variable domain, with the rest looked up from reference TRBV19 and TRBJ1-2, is DGGITQSPKYLFRKEGQNVTLSCEQNLNHDAMYWYRQDPGQGLRLIYYSQIVNDFQKGDIAEGYSVSREKKESFPLTVTSAQKNPTAFYLCASSPGPNPGYTFGSGTRLTVV.

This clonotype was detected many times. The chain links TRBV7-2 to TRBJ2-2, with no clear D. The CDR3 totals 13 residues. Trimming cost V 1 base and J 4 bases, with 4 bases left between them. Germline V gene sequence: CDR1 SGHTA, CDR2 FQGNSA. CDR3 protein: CASSLGPTGELFF. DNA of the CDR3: TGTGCCAGCAGCTTAGGACCCACCGGGGAGCTGTTTTTT.

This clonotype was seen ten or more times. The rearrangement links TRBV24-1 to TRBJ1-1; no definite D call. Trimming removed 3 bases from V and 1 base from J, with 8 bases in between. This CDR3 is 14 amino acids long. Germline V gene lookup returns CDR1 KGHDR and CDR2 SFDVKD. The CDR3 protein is CATSDGNKNTEAFF. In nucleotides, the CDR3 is TGTGCCACCAGTGATGGCAACAAGAACACTGAAGCTTTCTTT.

CDR3: CASSYRTGASPLHF. The CDR3 coding sequence is TGTGCCAGCAGTTACAGGACAGGGGCTTCACCCCTCCACTTT. This sequence joins TRBV6-5 and TRBJ1-6; 9 bases fit TRBD1. The CDR3 loop spans 14 amino acids. V lost 2 bases and J lost 9; bases outside the gene matches: 2. Per germline, CDR1 MNHEY and CDR2 SVGAGI.

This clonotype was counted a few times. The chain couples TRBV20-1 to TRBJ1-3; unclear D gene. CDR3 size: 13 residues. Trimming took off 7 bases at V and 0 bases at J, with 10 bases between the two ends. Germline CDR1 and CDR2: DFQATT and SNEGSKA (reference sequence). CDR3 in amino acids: CSGGNFSGNTIYF. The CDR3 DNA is TGCAGTGGCGGCAACTTCTCTGGAAACACCATATATTTT.

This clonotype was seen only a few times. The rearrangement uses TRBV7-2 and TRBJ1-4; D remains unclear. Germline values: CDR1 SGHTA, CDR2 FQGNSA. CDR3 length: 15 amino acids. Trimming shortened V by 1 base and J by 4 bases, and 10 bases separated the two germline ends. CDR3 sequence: CASSLGLSYNEKLFF. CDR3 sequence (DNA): TGTGCCAGCAGCTTAGGATTAAGCTATAATGAAAAACTGTTTTTT.

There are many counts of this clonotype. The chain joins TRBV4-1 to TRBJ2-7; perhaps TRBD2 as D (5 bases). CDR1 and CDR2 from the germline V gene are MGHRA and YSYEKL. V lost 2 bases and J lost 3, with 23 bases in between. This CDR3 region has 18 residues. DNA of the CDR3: TGCGCCAGCAGCCAAAGCGTATTGAGAGGGCGCATGGACTACGAGCAGTACTTC. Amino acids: CASSQSVLRGRMDYEQYF.

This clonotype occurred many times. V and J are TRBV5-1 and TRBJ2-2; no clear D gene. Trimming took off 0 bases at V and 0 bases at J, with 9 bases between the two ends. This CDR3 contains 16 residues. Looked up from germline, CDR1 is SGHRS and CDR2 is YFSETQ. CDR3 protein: CASSLARPANTGELFF. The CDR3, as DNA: TGCGCCAGCAGCTTGGCCAGACCCGCGAACACCGGGGAGCTGTTTTTT.

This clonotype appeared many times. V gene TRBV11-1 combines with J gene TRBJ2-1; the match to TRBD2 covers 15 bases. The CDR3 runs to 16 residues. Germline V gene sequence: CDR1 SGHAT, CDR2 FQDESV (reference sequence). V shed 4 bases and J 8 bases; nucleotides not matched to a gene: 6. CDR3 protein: CASSWTSGRASDEQFF. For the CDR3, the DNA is TGTGCCAGCAGCTGGACTAGCGGGAGGGCCTCGGATGAGCAGTTCTTC.